The T cell receptor (beta chain) under discussion was sequenced for a study of liver allograft versus peripheral blood T cells. For the study at large: Comparisons were made between T cell receptor repertoires found in transplanted livers and those circulating in recipients' peripheral blood. Study conclusions and caveats: It was reported that the T cell receptor repertoires found inside liver allografts differed from those that were detected in peripheral blood.

This clonotype is classed as medium-sized. Antigen unknown. One entry per CDR3 protein results from TCRdb running MiXCR on the reads. This sample has about 1,300 distinct CDR3 sequences; about 10% occur once, and the top ten carry more than 6.5%. This CDR3 has 15 residues. Germline-derived CDR1 and CDR2 are MDHEN and SYDVKM. V was clipped by 3 bases and J by 7 bases; unmatched bases: 8. This TCR was sampled from a human patient who had a liver transplant. The T cells may partly be graft donor cells. The chain carries TRBV28 and TRBJ2-1; 8 bases map to TRBD2. The CDR3 spells CASSFITLAVNEQFF. The CDR3 nucleotides are TGTGCCAGCAGTTTTATAACACTAGCGGTTAATGAGCAGTTCTTC.